The present T cell receptor beta chain was sequenced within a study of cytomegalovirus exposure and HLA in healthy donors. Study-wide results and caveats: The authors listed 150 to 200 TCR beta chains as cytomegalovirus-associated. A later analysis linked a missense variant in DCLRE1C to the trimming of TCR beta V and J genes.

For this clone: Its antigen is not identified.

In the PCR, 60 Vbeta and 13 Jbeta primers were used. The assay was immunoSEQ multiplex PCR, and TCRdb's table has in-frame clones only and misses some. This sample's clone table lists about 130,000 clones. This clonotype originated in a man aged 25-45 years in good health and CMV-seronegative. The sample was PBMCs.

This CDR3 is CAISDPRQDYGYTF. The CDR3, as DNA: TGTGCCATCAGTGATCCAAGACAGGACTATGGCTACACCTTC. This chain links TRBV10-3 with TRBJ1-2; tentatively, D is TRBD1 (6 bases). The germline gives CDR1 ENHRY, CDR2 SYGVKD. The CDR3 runs to 14 residues. V was clipped by 3 bases and J by 3 bases, with 11 bases between them.